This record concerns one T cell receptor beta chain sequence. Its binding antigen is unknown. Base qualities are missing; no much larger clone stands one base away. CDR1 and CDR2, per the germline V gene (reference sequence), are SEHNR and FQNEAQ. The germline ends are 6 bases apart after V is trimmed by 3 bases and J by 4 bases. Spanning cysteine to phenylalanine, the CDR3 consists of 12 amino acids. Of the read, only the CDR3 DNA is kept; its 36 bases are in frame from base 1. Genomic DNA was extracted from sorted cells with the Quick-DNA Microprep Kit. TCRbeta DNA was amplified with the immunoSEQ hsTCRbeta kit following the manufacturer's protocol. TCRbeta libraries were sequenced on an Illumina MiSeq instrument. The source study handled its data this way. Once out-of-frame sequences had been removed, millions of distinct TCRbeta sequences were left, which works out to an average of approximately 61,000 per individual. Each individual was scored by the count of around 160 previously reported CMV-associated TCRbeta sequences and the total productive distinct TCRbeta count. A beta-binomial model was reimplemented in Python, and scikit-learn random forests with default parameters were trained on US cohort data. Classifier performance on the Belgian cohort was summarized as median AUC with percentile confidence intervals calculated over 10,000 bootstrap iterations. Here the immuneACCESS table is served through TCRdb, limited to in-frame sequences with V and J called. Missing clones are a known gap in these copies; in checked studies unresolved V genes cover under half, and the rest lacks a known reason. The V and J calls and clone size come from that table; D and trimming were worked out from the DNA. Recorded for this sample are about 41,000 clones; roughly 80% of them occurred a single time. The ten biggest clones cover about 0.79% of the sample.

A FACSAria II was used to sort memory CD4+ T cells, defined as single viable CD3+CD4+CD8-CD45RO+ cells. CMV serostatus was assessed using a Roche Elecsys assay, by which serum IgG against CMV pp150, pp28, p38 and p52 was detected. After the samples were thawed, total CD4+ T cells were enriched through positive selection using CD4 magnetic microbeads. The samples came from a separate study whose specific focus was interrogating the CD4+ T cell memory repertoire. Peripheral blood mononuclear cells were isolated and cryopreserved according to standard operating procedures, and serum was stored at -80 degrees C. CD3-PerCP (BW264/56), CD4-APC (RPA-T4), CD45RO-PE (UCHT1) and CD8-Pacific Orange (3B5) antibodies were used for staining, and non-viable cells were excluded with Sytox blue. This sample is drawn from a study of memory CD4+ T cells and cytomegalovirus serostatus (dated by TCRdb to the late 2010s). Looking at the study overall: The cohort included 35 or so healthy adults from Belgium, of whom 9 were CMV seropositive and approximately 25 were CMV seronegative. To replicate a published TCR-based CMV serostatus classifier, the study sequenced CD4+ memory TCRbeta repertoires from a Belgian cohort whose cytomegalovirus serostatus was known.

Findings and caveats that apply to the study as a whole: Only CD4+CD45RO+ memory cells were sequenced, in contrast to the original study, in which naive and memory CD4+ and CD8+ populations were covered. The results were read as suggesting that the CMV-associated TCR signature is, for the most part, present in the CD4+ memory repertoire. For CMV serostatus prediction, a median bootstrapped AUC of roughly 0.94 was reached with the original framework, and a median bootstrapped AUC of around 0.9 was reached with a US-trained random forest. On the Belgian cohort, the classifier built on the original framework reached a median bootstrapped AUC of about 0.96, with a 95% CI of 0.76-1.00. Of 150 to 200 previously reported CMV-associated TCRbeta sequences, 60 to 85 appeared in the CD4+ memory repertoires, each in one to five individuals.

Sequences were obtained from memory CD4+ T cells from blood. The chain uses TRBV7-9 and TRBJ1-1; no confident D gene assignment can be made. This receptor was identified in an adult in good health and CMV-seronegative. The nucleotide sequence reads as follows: TGTGCCAGCAGCTTTCGATCCACTGAAGCTTTCTTT. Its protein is CASSFRSTEAFF.